A selection of T cell receptor beta chains follows, all from one sample in a study of spatial heterogeneity in lung cancer. TCRdb fed the 5' RACE reads into MiXCR, producing one record per CDR3 protein. The sample has about 95,000 distinct CDR3 sequences; around 8.6% are singletons. The sequenced sample was PBMCs, obtained at surgery. The receptors stem from a male donor with early-stage non-small cell lung cancer. CDR3s include the opening cysteine and the closing phenylalanine or tryptophan. D genes are given only for firm matches. Clone size is given for some rows only: seen once, a few or many times, or a class if the clone is expanded.

D gene: NA
J gene: TRBJ2-1
V gene: TRBV12-3/TRBV12-4
clone size: NA
CDR3 protein: CASRKNTGAYNEQFF
CDR3 DNA: TGTGCCAGCAGAAAAAACACGGGGGCCTACAATGAGCAGTTCTTC

D gene: NA
J gene: TRBJ2-5
V gene: TRBV2
clone size: many
CDR3 protein: CASRAEETQYF
CDR3 DNA: TGTGCCAGCAGGGCAGAAGAGACCCAGTACTTC

D gene: TRBD2
J gene: TRBJ2-1
V gene: TRBV28
clone size: NA
CDR3 protein: CASRPAGLAGGSYNEQFF
CDR3 DNA: TGTGCCAGCAGACCAGCCGGGCTAGCGGGAGGTTCCTACAATGAGCAGTTCTTC

D gene: TRBD2
J gene: TRBJ2-1
V gene: TRBV11-2
clone size: NA
CDR3 protein: CASSLATPTAGVNEQFF
CDR3 DNA: TGTGCCAGCAGCTTAGCTACCCCGACAGCGGGGGTGAATGAGCAGTTCTTC

D gene: NA
J gene: TRBJ2-1
V gene: TRBV24-1
clone size: NA
CDR3 protein: CATSDTQGSSYNEQFF
CDR3 DNA: TGTGCCACCAGTGACACACAGGGAAGCTCCTACAATGAGCAGTTCTTC

D gene: NA
J gene: TRBJ1-3
V gene: TRBV2
clone size: few
CDR3 protein: CASRDGTSSGNTIYF
CDR3 DNA: TGTGCCAGCAGAGATGGGACTTCCTCTGGAAACACCATATATTTT

D gene: TRBD1
J gene: TRBJ1-4
V gene: TRBV24-1
clone size: NA
CDR3 protein: CATSDPRQGSEKLFF
CDR3 DNA: TGTGCCACCAGTGATCCGCGACAGGGTTCTGAAAAACTGTTTTTT

D gene: TRBD1
J gene: TRBJ1-1
V gene: TRBV29-1
clone size: NA
CDR3 protein: CSARTGATEAFF
CDR3 DNA: TGCAGCGCGAGGACAGGGGCGACTGAAGCTTTCTTT

D gene: NA
J gene: TRBJ2-7
V gene: TRBV24-1
clone size: few
CDR3 protein: CATSDRQSSYEQYF
CDR3 DNA: TGTGCCACCAGTGACAGACAGAGCTCCTACGAGCAGTACTTC

D gene: NA
J gene: TRBJ2-3
V gene: TRBV4-3
clone size: NA
CDR3 protein: CASSLEWGGATDTQYF
CDR3 DNA: TGCGCCAGCAGCCTAGAATGGGGGGGGGCGACAGATACGCAGTATTTT

D gene: TRBD1
J gene: TRBJ2-7
V gene: TRBV3-1
clone size: NA
CDR3 protein: CASSLGTGYYEQYF
CDR3 DNA: TGTGCCAGCAGCCTGGGGACAGGGTACTACGAGCAGTACTTC

D gene: TRBD2
J gene: TRBJ2-5
V gene: TRBV20-1
clone size: few
CDR3 protein: CSAPAGGVETQYF
CDR3 DNA: TGCAGTGCCCCAGCGGGAGGGGTAGAGACCCAGTACTTC

D gene: NA
J gene: TRBJ2-1
V gene: TRBV7-2
clone size: NA
CDR3 protein: CASSPSRYLSGDSTYNEQFF
CDR3 DNA: TGTGCCAGCAGCCCCAGTCGCTACCTCAGTGGGGACTCTACCTACAATGAGCAGTTCTTC

D gene: NA
J gene: TRBJ1-5
V gene: TRBV6-1
clone size: few
CDR3 protein: CASNNPDSQPQHF
CDR3 DNA: TGTGCCAGCAATAACCCGGACAGCCAGCCCCAGCATTTT

D gene: NA
J gene: TRBJ2-3
V gene: TRBV9
clone size: NA
CDR3 protein: CASSGGGVSTDTQYF
CDR3 DNA: TGTGCCAGCAGCGGCGGAGGGGTAAGCACAGATACGCAGTATTTT

D gene: NA
J gene: TRBJ2-7
V gene: TRBV29-1
clone size: NA
CDR3 protein: CSVRDQAYEQYF
CDR3 DNA: TGCAGCGTCCGGGACCAAGCTTACGAGCAGTACTTC

D gene: NA
J gene: TRBJ2-2
V gene: TRBV20-1
clone size: many
CDR3 protein: CSARGGVDTGELFF
CDR3 DNA: TGCAGTGCTAGAGGGGGGGTCGACACCGGGGAGCTGTTTTTT

D gene: TRBD1
J gene: TRBJ1-3
V gene: TRBV29-1
clone size: few
CDR3 protein: CSVVLDRGGNTIYF
CDR3 DNA: TGCAGCGTTGTACTAGACAGGGGTGGAAACACCATATATTTT

D gene: NA
J gene: TRBJ2-5
V gene: TRBV28
clone size: many
CDR3 protein: CASSLGAILFFEGEKETQYF
CDR3 DNA: TGTGCCAGCAGTTTAGGGGCCATTTTATTCTTCGAGGGGGAAAAAGAGACCCAGTACTTC

D gene: NA
J gene: TRBJ2-1
V gene: TRBV5-4
clone size: many
CDR3 protein: CASSLVSAPNEQFF
CDR3 DNA: TGTGCCAGCAGCTTGGTATCCGCGCCTAATGAGCAGTTCTTC

D gene: TRBD1
J gene: TRBJ1-2
V gene: TRBV18
clone size: many
CDR3 protein: CASWRQGARGYTF
CDR3 DNA: TGTGCCAGCTGGAGACAGGGGGCGCGTGGCTACACCTTC

D gene: TRBD2
J gene: TRBJ2-5
V gene: TRBV6-5
clone size: NA
CDR3 protein: CASRPQLAGLETQYF
CDR3 DNA: TGTGCCAGCAGGCCCCAGCTAGCGGGGTTAGAGACCCAGTACTTC

D gene: NA
J gene: TRBJ1-1
V gene: TRBV5-1
clone size: many
CDR3 protein: CASSSTGNTEAFF
CDR3 DNA: TGCGCCAGCAGCTCAACAGGGAACACTGAAGCTTTCTTT

D gene: TRBD1
J gene: TRBJ1-4
V gene: TRBV18
clone size: many
CDR3 protein: CASSSGTGNEKLFF
CDR3 DNA: TGTGCCAGCTCATCCGGGACAGGAAATGAAAAACTGTTTTTT

D gene: TRBD1
J gene: TRBJ1-4
V gene: TRBV6-6
clone size: many
CDR3 protein: CASSQRGQGDNEKLFF
CDR3 DNA: TGTGCCAGCAGTCAACGGGGACAGGGGGACAATGAAAAACTGTTTTTT

D gene: TRBD2
J gene: TRBJ2-5
V gene: TRBV28
clone size: NA
CDR3 protein: CASRTSRKETQYF
CDR3 DNA: TGTGCCAGCAGGACTAGCCGGAAAGAGACCCAGTACTTC

D gene: NA
J gene: TRBJ2-3
V gene: TRBV29-1
clone size: few
CDR3 protein: CSVPSDRPSTDTQYF
CDR3 DNA: TGCAGCGTTCCCAGTGACAGGCCTAGCACAGATACGCAGTATTTT

D gene: TRBD2
J gene: TRBJ2-4
V gene: TRBV28
clone size: few
CDR3 protein: CASSLAGESKNIQYF
CDR3 DNA: TGTGCCAGCAGTCTAGCGGGAGAGAGCAAAAACATTCAGTACTTC

D gene: NA
J gene: TRBJ2-2
V gene: TRBV4-1
clone size: few
CDR3 protein: CASSQAPKRTGELFF
CDR3 DNA: TGCGCCAGCAGCCAAGCCCCAAAGCGGACCGGGGAGCTGTTTTTT

D gene: TRBD2
J gene: TRBJ2-1
V gene: TRBV5-5
clone size: NA
CDR3 protein: CASSTSGGAYNEQFF
CDR3 DNA: TGTGCCAGCAGCACTAGCGGGGGGGCATATAATGAGCAGTTCTTC

D gene: TRBD2
J gene: TRBJ2-1
V gene: TRBV4-2
clone size: many
CDR3 protein: CASSQDEGAGGYYNEQFF
CDR3 DNA: TGTGCCAGCAGCCAGGACGAGGGAGCGGGGGGGTACTACAATGAGCAGTTCTTC

D gene: TRBD2
J gene: TRBJ2-3
V gene: TRBV20-1
clone size: NA
CDR3 protein: CSARASGSDTQYF
CDR3 DNA: TGCAGTGCTAGAGCTAGCGGGAGTGATACGCAGTATTTT

D gene: TRBD2
J gene: TRBJ2-3
V gene: TRBV20-1
clone size: many
CDR3 protein: CSATSPLSGGADTDTQYF
CDR3 DNA: TGCAGTGCCACAAGCCCCCTTAGCGGGGGGGCGGACACAGATACGCAGTATTTT

D gene: TRBD1
J gene: TRBJ2-7
V gene: TRBV20-1
clone size: many
CDR3 protein: CSARMIRGRASYEQYF
CDR3 DNA: TGCAGTGCTAGAATGATTAGGGGGCGCGCGTCCTACGAGCAGTACTTC

D gene: TRBD1
J gene: TRBJ2-2
V gene: TRBV9
clone size: many
CDR3 protein: CASADRATNTGELFF
CDR3 DNA: TGTGCCAGCGCGGACAGGGCAACGAACACCGGGGAGCTGTTTTTT

D gene: NA
J gene: TRBJ2-5
V gene: TRBV5-1
clone size: few
CDR3 protein: CASSLEGSGPFETQYF
CDR3 DNA: TGCGCCAGCAGCTTGGAGGGTAGCGGACCCTTCGAGACCCAGTACTTC

D gene: TRBD2
J gene: TRBJ2-3
V gene: TRBV9
clone size: NA
CDR3 protein: CASSVGAGGPILTDTQYF
CDR3 DNA: TGTGCCAGCAGCGTCGGAGCGGGAGGGCCAATTTTGACAGATACGCAGTATTTT

D gene: NA
J gene: TRBJ2-6
V gene: TRBV29-1
clone size: NA
CDR3 protein: CGTEAGANVLTF
CDR3 DNA: TGCGGAACCGAGGCGGGGGCCAACGTCCTGACTTTC

D gene: NA
J gene: TRBJ1-3
V gene: TRBV12-3/TRBV12-4
clone size: few
CDR3 protein: CASSPGRGNTIYF
CDR3 DNA: TGTGCCAGCAGTCCGGGCCGAGGAAACACCATATATTTT

D gene: NA
J gene: TRBJ2-1
V gene: TRBV7-6
clone size: many
CDR3 protein: CASSLQQSLSYNEQFF
CDR3 DNA: TGTGCCAGCAGCTTGCAGCAAAGCCTCTCCTACAATGAGCAGTTCTTC

D gene: NA
J gene: TRBJ2-1
V gene: TRBV6-6
clone size: NA
CDR3 protein: CASSYFGRDYNEQFF
CDR3 DNA: TGTGCCAGCAGTTATTTCGGACGTGACTACAATGAGCAGTTCTTC

D gene: NA
J gene: TRBJ2-3
V gene: TRBV11-3
clone size: NA
CDR3 protein: CASGPRGSSGEDTQYF
CDR3 DNA: TGTGCCAGCGGACCGCGCGGAAGCTCGGGGGAAGATACGCAGTATTTT

D gene: TRBD2
J gene: TRBJ2-2
V gene: TRBV29-1
clone size: many
CDR3 protein: CSGRTGLGTGELFF
CDR3 DNA: TGCAGCGGTCGAACGGGACTAGGAACCGGGGAGCTGTTTTTT

D gene: NA
J gene: TRBJ2-2
V gene: TRBV28
clone size: NA
CDR3 protein: CASSLMRDAGELFF
CDR3 DNA: TGTGCCAGCAGTCTTATGCGGGACGCCGGGGAGCTGTTTTTT

D gene: NA
J gene: TRBJ2-5
V gene: TRBV7-2
clone size: NA
CDR3 protein: CASSLGLSGETQYF
CDR3 DNA: TGTGCCAGCAGCCTCGGTTTATCTGGAGAGACCCAGTACTTC

D gene: TRBD2
J gene: TRBJ2-7
V gene: TRBV5-1
clone size: medium-sized
CDR3 protein: CASSLALAGALSYEQYF
CDR3 DNA: TGCGCCAGCAGCTTGGCCCTAGCGGGAGCATTGTCCTACGAGCAGTACTTC

D gene: TRBD1
J gene: TRBJ1-1
V gene: TRBV13
clone size: few
CDR3 protein: CASSFNRGLNTEAFF
CDR3 DNA: TGTGCCAGCAGCTTTAACAGGGGTTTGAACACTGAAGCTTTCTTT

D gene: NA
J gene: TRBJ1-1
V gene: TRBV5-1
clone size: many
CDR3 protein: CASSLEANKYTEAFF
CDR3 DNA: TGCGCCAGCAGCTTGGAGGCGAACAAGTACACTGAAGCTTTCTTT